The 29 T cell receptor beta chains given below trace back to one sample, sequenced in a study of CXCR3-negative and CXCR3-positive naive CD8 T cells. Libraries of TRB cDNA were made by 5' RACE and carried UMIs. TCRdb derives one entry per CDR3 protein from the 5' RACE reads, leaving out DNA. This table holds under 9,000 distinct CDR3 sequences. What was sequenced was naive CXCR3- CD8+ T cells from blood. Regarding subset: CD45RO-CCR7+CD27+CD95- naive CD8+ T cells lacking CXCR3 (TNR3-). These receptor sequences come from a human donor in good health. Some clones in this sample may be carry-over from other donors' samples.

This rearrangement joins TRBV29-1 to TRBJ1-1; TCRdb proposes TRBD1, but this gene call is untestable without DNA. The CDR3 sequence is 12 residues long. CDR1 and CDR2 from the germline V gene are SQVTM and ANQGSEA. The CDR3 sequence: CSAGTGGTEAFF.

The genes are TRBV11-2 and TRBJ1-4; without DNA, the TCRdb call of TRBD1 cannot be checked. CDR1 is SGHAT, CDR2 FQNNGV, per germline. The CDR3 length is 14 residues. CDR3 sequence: CASSSGYLNEKLFF.

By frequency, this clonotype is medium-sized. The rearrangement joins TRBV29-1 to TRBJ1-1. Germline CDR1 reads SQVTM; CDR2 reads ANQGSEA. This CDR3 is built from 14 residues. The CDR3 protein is CSVGGLSTQTEAFF.

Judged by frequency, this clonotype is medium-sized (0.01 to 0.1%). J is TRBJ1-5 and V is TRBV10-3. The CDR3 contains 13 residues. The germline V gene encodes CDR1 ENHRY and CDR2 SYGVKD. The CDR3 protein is CAISASADQPQHF.

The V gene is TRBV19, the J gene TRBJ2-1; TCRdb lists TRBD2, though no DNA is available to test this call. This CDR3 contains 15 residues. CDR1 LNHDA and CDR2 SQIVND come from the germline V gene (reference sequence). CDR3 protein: CASRTGTSGYNEQFF.

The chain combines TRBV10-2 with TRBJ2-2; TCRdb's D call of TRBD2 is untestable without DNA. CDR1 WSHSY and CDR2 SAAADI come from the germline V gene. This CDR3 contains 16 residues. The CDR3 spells CASSVPSRLNTGELFF.

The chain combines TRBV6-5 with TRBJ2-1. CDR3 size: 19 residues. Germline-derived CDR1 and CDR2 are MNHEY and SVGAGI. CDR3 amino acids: CASSYSNWVGVEGLVEQFF.

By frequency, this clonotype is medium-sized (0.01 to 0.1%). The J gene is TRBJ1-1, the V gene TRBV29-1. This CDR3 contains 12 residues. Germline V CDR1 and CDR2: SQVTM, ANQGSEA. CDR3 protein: CSVLTDYTEAFF.

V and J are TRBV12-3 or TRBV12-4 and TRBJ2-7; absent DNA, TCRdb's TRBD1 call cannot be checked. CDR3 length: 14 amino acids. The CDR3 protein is CASTTGTESYEQYF.

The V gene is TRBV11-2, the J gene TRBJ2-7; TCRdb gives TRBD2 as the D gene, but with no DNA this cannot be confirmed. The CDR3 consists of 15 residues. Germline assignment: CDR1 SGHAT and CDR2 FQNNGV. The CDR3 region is CASSTTGTTSYEQYF.

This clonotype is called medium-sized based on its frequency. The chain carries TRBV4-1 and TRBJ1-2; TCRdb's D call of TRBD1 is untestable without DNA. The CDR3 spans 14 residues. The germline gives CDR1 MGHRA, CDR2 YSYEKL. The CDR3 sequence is CASSQDPDPYGYTF.

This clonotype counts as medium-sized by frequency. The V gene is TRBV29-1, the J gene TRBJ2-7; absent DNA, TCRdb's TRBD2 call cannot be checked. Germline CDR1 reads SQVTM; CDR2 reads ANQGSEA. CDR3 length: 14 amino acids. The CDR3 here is CSVEGGGTFYEQYF.

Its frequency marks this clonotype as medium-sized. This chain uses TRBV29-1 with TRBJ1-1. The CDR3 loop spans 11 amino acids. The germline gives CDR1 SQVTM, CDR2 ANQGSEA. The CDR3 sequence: CSVGLNTEAFF. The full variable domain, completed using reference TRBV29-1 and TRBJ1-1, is SAVISQKPSRDICQRGTSLTIQCQVDSQVTMMFWYRQQPGQSLTLIATANQGSEATYESGFVIDKFPISRPNLTFSTLTVSNMSPEDSSIYLCSVGLNTEAFFGQGTRLTVV.

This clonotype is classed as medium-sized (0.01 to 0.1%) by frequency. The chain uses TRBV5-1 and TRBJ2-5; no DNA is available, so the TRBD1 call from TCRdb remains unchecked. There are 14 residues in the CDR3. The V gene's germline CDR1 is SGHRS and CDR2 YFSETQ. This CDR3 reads CASSSGDHQETQYF.

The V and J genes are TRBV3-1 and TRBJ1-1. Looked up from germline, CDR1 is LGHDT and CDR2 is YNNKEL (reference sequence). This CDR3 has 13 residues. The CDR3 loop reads CASSQVWERGAFF.

The CDR3 sequence is CASSTTGYSNQPQHF. The chain recombines TRBV27 with TRBJ1-5; TCRdb's D call, TRBD1, is unchecked because there is no DNA. CDR1 and CDR2 from the germline V gene are MNHEY and SMNVEV (reference sequence). CDR3 size: 15 residues.

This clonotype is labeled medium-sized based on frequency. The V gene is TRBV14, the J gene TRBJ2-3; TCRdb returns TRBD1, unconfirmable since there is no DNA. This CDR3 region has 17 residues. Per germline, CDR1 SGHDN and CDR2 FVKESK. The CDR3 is CASSQDIDTGRTDTQYF.

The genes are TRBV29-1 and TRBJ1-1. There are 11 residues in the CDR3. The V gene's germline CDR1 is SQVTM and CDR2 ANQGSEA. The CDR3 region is CSVEQNTEAFF.

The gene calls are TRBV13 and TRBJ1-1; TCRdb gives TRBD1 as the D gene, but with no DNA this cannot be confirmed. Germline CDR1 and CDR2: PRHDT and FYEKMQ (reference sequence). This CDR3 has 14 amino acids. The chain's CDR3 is CASSRRGRITEAFF.

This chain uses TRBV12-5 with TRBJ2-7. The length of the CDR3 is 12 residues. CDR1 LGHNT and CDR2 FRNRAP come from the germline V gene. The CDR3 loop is CASGLSGYEQYF.

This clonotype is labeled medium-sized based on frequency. The CDR3: CSVDPDPGSGELFF. The chain joins TRBV29-1 to TRBJ2-2; TCRdb's D call of TRBD1 is untestable without DNA. Germline V gives CDR1 SQVTM, CDR2 ANQGSEA. The CDR3 runs to 14 residues.

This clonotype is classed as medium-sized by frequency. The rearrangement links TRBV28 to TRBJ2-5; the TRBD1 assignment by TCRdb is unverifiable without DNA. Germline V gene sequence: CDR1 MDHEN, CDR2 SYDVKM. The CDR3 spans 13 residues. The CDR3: CASSFGGGETQYF. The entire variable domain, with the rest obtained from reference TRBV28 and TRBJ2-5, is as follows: DVKVTQSSRYLVKRTGEKVFLECVQDMDHENMFWYRQDPGLGLRLIYFSYDVKMKEKGDIPEGYSVSREKKERFSLILESASTNQTSMYLCASSFGGGETQYFGPGTRLLVL.

CDR3 sequence reads: CASSLDGASYNEQFF. This chain connects TRBV11-2 to TRBJ2-1; TCRdb picks TRBD1, but there is no DNA to check that call. CDR3 size: 15 residues. Germline CDR1 and CDR2: SGHAT and FQNNGV.

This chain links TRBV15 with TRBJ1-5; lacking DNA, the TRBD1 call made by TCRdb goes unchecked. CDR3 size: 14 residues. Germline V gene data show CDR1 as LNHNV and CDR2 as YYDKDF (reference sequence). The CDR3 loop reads CATSPPMGDQPQHF.

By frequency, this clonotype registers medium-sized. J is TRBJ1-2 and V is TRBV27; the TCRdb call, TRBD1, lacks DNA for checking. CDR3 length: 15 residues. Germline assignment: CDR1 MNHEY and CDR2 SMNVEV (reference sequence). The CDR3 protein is CASSARQDSFYGYTF.

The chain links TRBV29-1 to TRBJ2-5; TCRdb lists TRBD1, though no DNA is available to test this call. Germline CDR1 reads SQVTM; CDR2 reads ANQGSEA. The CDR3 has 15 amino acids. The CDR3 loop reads CSVEATERGWETQYF.

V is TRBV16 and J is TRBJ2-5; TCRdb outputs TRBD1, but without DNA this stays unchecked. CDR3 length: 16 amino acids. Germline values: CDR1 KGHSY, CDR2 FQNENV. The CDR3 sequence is CASSQPGQQGQETQYF. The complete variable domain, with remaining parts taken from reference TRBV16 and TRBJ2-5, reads GEEVAQTPKHLVRGEGQKAKLYCAPIKGHSYVFWYQQVLKNEFKFLISFQNENVFDETGMPKERFSAKCLPNSPCSLEIQATKLEDSAVYFCASSQPGQQGQETQYFGPGTRLLVL.

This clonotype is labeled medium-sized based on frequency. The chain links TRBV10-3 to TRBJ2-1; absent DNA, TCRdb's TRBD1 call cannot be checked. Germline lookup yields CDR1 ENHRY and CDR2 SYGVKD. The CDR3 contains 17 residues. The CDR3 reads CAISPERGGQGYNEQFF.

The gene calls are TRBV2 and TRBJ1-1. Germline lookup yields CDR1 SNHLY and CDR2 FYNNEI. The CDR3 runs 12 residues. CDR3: CARRGGGTEAFF.